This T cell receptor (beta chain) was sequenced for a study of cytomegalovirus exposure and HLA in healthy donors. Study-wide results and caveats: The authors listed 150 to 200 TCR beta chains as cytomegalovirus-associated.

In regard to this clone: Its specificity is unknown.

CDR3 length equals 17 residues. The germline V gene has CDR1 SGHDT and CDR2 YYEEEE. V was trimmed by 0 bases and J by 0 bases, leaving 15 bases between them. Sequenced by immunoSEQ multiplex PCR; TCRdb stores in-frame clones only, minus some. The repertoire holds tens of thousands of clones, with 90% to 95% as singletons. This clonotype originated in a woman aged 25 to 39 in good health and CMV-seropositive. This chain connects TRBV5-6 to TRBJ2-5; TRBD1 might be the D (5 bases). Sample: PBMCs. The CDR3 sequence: CASSLDGHPGYQETQYF. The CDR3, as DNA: TGTGCCAGCAGCTTGGACGGACACCCCGGGTACCAAGAGACCCAGTACTTC.